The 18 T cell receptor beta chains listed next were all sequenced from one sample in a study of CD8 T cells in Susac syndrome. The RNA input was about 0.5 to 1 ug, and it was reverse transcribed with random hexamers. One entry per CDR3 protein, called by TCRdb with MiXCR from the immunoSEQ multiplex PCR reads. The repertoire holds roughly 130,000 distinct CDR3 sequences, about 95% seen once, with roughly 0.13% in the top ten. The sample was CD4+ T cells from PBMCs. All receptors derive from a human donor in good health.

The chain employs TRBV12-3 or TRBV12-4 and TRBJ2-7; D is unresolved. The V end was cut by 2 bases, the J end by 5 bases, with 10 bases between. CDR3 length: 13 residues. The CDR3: CASSLTGSHEQYF. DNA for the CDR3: TGTGCCAGCAGTTTAACCGGATCCCACGAGCAGTACTTC.

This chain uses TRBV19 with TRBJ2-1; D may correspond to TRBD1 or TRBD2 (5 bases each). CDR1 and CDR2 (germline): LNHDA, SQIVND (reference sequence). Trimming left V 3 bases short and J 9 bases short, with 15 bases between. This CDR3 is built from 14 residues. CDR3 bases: TGTGCCAGTAGTATCACGTTGGGGGTCGGTGAGCAGTTCTTC. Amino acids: CASSITLGVGEQFF.

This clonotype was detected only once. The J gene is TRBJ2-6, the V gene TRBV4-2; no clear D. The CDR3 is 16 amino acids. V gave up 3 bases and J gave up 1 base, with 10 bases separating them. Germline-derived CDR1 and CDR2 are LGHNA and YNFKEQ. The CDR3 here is CASSQDGPSGANVLTF. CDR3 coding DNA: TGTGCCAGCAGCCAGGACGGACCGTCTGGGGCCAACGTCCTGACTTTC.

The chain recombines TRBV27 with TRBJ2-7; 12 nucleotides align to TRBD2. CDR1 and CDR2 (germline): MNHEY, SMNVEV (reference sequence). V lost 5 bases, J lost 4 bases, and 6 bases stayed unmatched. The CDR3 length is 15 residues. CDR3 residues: CASSLAGTSGYEQYF. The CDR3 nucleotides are TGTGCCAGCAGTCTGGCCGGGACTAGCGGGTACGAGCAGTACTTC.

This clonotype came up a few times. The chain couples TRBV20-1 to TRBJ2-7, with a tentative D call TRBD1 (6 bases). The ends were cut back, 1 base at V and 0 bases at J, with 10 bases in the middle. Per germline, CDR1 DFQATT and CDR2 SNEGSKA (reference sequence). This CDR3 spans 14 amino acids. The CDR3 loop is CSARGQGSSYEQYF. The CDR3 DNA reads TGCAGTGCTAGAGGGCAGGGGTCCTCCTACGAGCAGTACTTC.

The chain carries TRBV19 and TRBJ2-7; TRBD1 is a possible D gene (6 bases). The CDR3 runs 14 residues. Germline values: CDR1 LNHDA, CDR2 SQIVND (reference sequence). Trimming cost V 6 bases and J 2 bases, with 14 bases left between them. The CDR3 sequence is CASSLRDTTYEQYF. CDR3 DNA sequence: TGTGCCAGTAGCCTAAGGGACACCACCTACGAGCAGTACTTC.

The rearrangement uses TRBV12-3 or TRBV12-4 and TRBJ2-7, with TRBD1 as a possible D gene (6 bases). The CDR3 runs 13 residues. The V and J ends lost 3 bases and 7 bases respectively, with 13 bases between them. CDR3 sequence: CASSFPHRDEQYF. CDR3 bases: TGTGCCAGCAGTTTCCCCCACAGGGATGAGCAGTACTTC.

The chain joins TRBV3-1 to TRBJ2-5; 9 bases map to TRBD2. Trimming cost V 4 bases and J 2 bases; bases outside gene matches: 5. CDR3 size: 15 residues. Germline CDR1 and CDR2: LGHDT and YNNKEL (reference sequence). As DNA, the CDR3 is TGTGCCAGCAGCCCGCCTAGCGGGACTCAAGAGACCCAGTACTTC. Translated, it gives CASSPPSGTQETQYF.

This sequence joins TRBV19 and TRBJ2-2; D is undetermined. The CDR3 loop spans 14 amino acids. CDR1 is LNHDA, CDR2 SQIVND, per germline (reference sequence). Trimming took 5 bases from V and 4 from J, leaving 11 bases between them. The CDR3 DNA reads TGTGCCAGTAGTCCTGGCGTCGGCACCGGGGAGCTGTTTTTT. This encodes CASSPGVGTGELFF.

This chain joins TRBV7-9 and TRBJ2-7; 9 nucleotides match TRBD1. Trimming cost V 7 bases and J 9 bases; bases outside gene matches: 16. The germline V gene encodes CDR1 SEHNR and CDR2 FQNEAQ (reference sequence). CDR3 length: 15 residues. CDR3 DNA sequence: TGTGCCAGCACCCCTGGGGCGACAGGGGGAAGCGTGCAGTACTTC. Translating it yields CASTPGATGGSVQYF.

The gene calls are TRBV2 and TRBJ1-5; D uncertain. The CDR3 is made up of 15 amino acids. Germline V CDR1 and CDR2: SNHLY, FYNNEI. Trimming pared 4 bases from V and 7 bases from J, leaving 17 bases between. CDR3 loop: CASSVEPRGGQPQHF. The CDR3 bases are TGTGCCAGCAGTGTGGAGCCACGAGGAGGACAGCCCCAGCATTTT.

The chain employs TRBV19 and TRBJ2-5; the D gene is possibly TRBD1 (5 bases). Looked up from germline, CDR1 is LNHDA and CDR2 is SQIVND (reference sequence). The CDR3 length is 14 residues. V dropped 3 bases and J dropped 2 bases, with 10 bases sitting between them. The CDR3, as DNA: TGTGCCAGTAGTATGACAGCGATTCAAGAGACCCAGTACTTC. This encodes CASSMTAIQETQYF.

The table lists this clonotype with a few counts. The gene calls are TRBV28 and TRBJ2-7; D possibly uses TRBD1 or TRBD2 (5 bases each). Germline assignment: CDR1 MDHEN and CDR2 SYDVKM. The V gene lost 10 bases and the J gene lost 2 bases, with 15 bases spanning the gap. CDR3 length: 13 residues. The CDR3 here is CATTSGTTYEQYF. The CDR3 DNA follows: TGTGCCACGACTTCAGGGACCACCTACGAGCAGTACTTC. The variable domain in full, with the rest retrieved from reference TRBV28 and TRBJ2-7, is DVKVTQSSRYLVKRTGEKVFLECVQDMDHENMFWYRQDPGLGLRLIYFSYDVKMKEKGDIPEGYSVSREKKERFSLILESASTNQTSMYLCATTSGTTYEQYFGPGTRLTVT.

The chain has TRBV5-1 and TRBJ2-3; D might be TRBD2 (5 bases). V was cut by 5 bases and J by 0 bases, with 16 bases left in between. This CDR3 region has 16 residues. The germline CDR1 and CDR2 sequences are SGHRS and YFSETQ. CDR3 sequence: CASREGGLPSTDTQYF. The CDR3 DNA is TGCGCCAGCAGGGAAGGAGGACTCCCTAGCACAGATACGCAGTATTTT.

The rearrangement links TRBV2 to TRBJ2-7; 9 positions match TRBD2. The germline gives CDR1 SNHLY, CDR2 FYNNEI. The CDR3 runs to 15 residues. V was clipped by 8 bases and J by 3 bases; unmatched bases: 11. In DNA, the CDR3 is TGTGCCAGCCAAAGGTCCGCTAGCGGGAACTACGAGCAGTACTTC. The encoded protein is CASQRSASGNYEQYF.

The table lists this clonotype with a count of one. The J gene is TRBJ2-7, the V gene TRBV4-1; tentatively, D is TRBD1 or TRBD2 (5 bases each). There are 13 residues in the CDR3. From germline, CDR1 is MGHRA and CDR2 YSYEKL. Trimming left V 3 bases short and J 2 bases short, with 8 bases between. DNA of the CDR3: TGCGCCAGCAGCCAGGGACCTCCCTACGAGCAGTACTTC. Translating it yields CASSQGPPYEQYF.

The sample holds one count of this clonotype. CDR3 DNA: TGTGCCAGTAGTACCAGCGGGACCTACTACAATGAGCAGTTCTTC. Protein sequence: CASSTSGTYYNEQFF. The chain couples TRBV19 to TRBJ2-1, with 7 bases matching TRBD2. Germline trimming cut 4 bases from V and 3 bases from J; bases unmatched to any gene: 6. CDR1 and CDR2 (germline): LNHDA, SQIVND (reference sequence). CDR3 length equals 15 residues.

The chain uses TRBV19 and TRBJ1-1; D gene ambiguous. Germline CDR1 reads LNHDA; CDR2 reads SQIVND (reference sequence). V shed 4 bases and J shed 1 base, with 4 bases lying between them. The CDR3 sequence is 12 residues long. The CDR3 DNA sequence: TGTGCCAGTAGTACGAGGAACACTGAAGCTTTCTTT. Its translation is CASSTRNTEAFF.